Presented here are 9 T cell receptor beta chains from one specimen sequenced in a study of beta chain features in type 1 diabetes. The isolated RNA, all of it, was reverse transcribed, so expressed TCRB transcripts were what got sequenced. TCRdb's table, derived via immunoSEQ multiplex PCR, lists solely in-frame clones and lacks some. The sample lists fewer than 350,000 clones; around 19% were seen once. The sequenced sample consisted of naive CD4+ T cells from blood. The receptors stem from a woman aged 18-35 years in good health.

There are a few counts of this clone. This sample includes further DNA sequences coding for the same CDR3. This sequence joins TRBV5-1 and TRBJ2-2; possibly TRBD1 for D (6 bases). This CDR3 is built from 13 residues. Trimming pared 1 base from V and 6 bases from J, leaving 7 bases between. The germline V gene encodes CDR1 SGHRS and CDR2 YFSETQ. The CDR3 reads CASSLTGPGELFF. For the CDR3, the DNA is TGCGCCAGCAGCTTGACAGGGCCCGGGGAGCTGTTTTTT.

This chain connects TRBV7-2 to TRBJ1-2; the D is unclear. V lost 3 bases and J lost 1, with 12 bases in between. This CDR3 region has 15 residues. The germline V gene encodes CDR1 SGHTA and CDR2 FQGNSA. CDR3 residues: CASSLYSNNNYGYTF. The CDR3 region has the DNA TGTGCCAGCAGCTTGTACAGCAACAATAACTATGGCTACACCTTC. The variable domain in full, completed from reference TRBV7-2 and TRBJ1-2, reads GAGVSQSPSNKVTEKGKDVELRCDPISGHTALYWYRQSLGQGLEFLIYFQGNSAPDKSGLPSDRFSAERTGGSVSTLTIQRTQQEDSAVYLCASSLYSNNNYGYTFGSGTRLTVV.

V usage is TRBV7-9 and J usage is TRBJ2-1; no clear D. Trimming left V 1 base short and J 5 bases short, with 21 bases between. Germline CDR1 SEHNR, CDR2 FQNEAQ (reference sequence). The CDR3 extends over 18 amino acids. CDR3 residues: CASSLGAPRSAPHNEQFF. The CDR3, as DNA: TGTGCCAGCAGCTTAGGGGCCCCCAGAAGTGCCCCTCACAATGAGCAGTTCTTC. The complete variable domain, with remaining parts taken from reference TRBV7-9 and TRBJ2-1, reads DTGVSQNPRHKITKRGQNVTFRCDPISEHNRLYWYRQTLGQGPEFLTYFQNEAQLEKSRLLSDRFSAERPKGSFSTLEIQRTEQGDSAMYLCASSLGAPRSAPHNEQFFGPGTRLTVL.

In this sample, this clone turned up a few times. The rearrangement links TRBV11-2 to TRBJ2-7; D may be TRBD1 (5 bases). The germline V gene encodes CDR1 SGHAT and CDR2 FQNNGV. V lost 0 bases, J lost 2 bases, and 8 bases lay in between. The length of the CDR3 is 14 residues. CDR3 DNA: TGTGCCAGCAGCTTAGATCAGGGCCCCTACGAGCAGTACTTC. Residues: CASSLDQGPYEQYF. The full variable domain, its missing parts supplied by reference TRBV11-2 and TRBJ2-7, is EAGVAQSPRYKIIEKRQSVAFWCNPISGHATLYWYQQILGQGPKLLIQFQNNGVVDDSQLPKDRFSAERLKGVDSTLKIQPAKLEDSAVYLCASSLDQGPYEQYFGPGTRLTVT.

Only a few counts were recorded for this clone. Other DNA sequences of this sample code for an identical CDR3. The V and J genes are TRBV18 and TRBJ2-3, with TRBD1 matching 9 bases. Looked up from germline, CDR1 is KGHSH and CDR2 is LQKENI. V lost 3 bases to trimming and J lost 1 base; unmatched junction nucleotides: 2. The CDR3 is 15 residues long. The CDR3 sequence: CASSPGQGRTDTQYF. DNA of the CDR3: TGTGCCAGCTCACCGGGACAGGGTCGCACAGATACGCAGTATTTT.

The chain employs TRBV2 and TRBJ1-1, with a tentative D call TRBD1 (6 bases). This CDR3 has 13 amino acids. V lost 8 bases, J lost 11 bases, and 21 bases lay in between. Germline V lookup: CDR1 SNHLY, CDR2 FYNNEI. The DNA of the CDR3 is TGTGCCAGCCGGGGCGAGGGAGGGGGACCGGCTTTCTTT. Protein product: CASRGEGGGPAFF.

This chain joins TRBV19 and TRBJ2-3, with D possibly TRBD1 on 5 matching bases. V was cut by 6 bases and J by 0 bases, with 16 bases left in between. The CDR3 has 16 amino acids. The germline V gene has CDR1 LNHDA and CDR2 SQIVND (reference sequence). The CDR3 loop is CASSTQGAPSTDTQYF. DNA of the CDR3: TGTGCCAGTAGCACCCAAGGGGCACCTAGCACAGATACGCAGTATTTT.

This sequence joins TRBV5-1 and TRBJ2-6; tentative D call: TRBD1 (6 bases). V dropped 0 bases and J dropped 6 bases, with 10 bases sitting between them. The germline V gene has CDR1 SGHRS and CDR2 YFSETQ. CDR3 length equals 15 residues. CDR3: CASSLAQGMANVLTF. CDR3 DNA: TGCGCCAGCAGCTTGGCACAGGGAATGGCCAACGTCCTGACTTTC.

The sample holds a few counts of this clone. The chain employs TRBV30 and TRBJ2-2; D not certain. CDR1 is GTSNPN and CDR2 is SVGIG in the germline V gene (reference sequence). This CDR3 spans 16 amino acids. V lost 2 bases and J lost 3, with 16 bases in between. The CDR3 DNA reads TGTGCCTGGAGTTCCCCTTTGAAAGCTTACACCGGGGAGCTGTTTTTT. Encoded protein: CAWSSPLKAYTGELFF.